This T cell receptor (beta chain) was obtained from a study of identical twins. The study, taken as a whole, reports: Carriage of fewer insertions was seen in abundant cord blood beta clonotypes, whereas memory repertoires showed none.

On this clonotype itself: Its antigen is unidentified.

One entry per CDR3 protein results from TCRdb running MiXCR on the 5' RACE reads. The sample has under 400,000 distinct CDR3 sequences, 9% to 10% seen once. V lost 9 bases and J 5 bases, leaving 12 bases between the germline ends. The CDR3 is made up of 13 amino acids. From germline, CDR1 is KGHDR and CDR2 SFDVKD. The sequence was obtained from a woman aged 50 to 65 in good health. The source material was naive T cells sorted from blood. The J gene is TRBJ2-2, the V gene TRBV24-1, with D hard to call. The CDR3 sequence is CATQEPGTGELFF. CDR3 DNA: TGTGCCACCCAAGAACCTGGGACCGGGGAGCTGTTTTTT.